The T cell receptor beta chain described here comes from a study of blood T cell repertoires in COVID-19. Study-level information: The United States, Italy and Spain supplied acute and convalescent COVID-19 samples.

The CDR3 extends over 13 amino acids. With 6 bases clipped from V and 6 bases from J, the junction kept 5 bases outside the gene matches. CDR1 is SGHTA and CDR2 is FQGTGA in the germline V gene. The Seattle site enrolled patients during active infection and followed them longitudinally. This clone was recorded only once. Method: immunoSEQ multiplex PCR; TCRdb's copy keeps in-frame clones and lacks some. The sample has roughly 150,000 clones; 85% to 95% are singletons. This chain connects TRBV7-3 to TRBJ1-2; TRBD1 agrees at 9 bases. The sample comprised peripheral blood. The clonotype originates from a woman aged 55 to 70 with COVID-19, enrolled during active disease. CDR3 in DNA: TGTGCCAGCAGTAGGGACAGGGAGGATGGCTACACCTTC. This encodes CASSRDREDGYTF.